In its sample, the clone carrying this T cell receptor (beta chain) was seen many times. Antigen specificity is unknown. The investigators amplified TCR beta CDR3 regions from RNA transcripts. The TCR CDR3 first-round RT-PCR relied on the HTBI primer set. One entry per CDR3 protein, called by TCRdb with MiXCR from the multiplex PCR reads. This sample has approximately 300,000 distinct CDR3 sequences; about a sixth occur once, and the top ten carry approximately 60%. This CDR3 is 16 amino acids long. Germline assignment: CDR1 LNHDA and CDR2 SQIVND (reference sequence). Trimming left V 5 bases short and J 0 bases short, with 16 bases between. The sample belongs to a study of T cells in Graves' hyperthyroidism and ophthalmopathy. Whole-study results and caveats: Before onset, by a median of approximately 6.8 months, the model predicted ophthalmopathy. Blood held most thyroid clonotypes expanded above 0.001 frequency.

The gene calls are TRBV19 and TRBJ1-2; weak D call: TRBD1 (6 bases). The receptor was isolated from a woman aged 55-70 years with Graves' ophthalmopathy. Source material: blood. DNA for the CDR3: TGTGCCAGTAGTGCCCAGGACAGCTCTACTAACTATGGCTACACCTTC. It codes for CASSAQDSSTNYGYTF.